This section outlines one T cell receptor (beta chain) sequence together with its context. Its antigen is not yet known. No quality values exist for individual bases; no much larger clone is one base distant. V lost 0 bases and J lost 8 bases, and the count of bases not matched to a germline gene is 3. The germline V gene encodes CDR1 DFQATT and CDR2 SNEGSKA (reference sequence). CDR3 length: 14 amino acids, cysteine to phenylalanine. The retained sequence is limited to the CDR3, 42 bases, with the frame set at the first base. Receptor amplification or capture employed RACE. The sequencer was a NextSeq 500. Library preparation attached unique molecular identifiers to individual cDNA molecules for quantitative, reproducible TCR counting. Both TCR alpha and TCR beta chains were sequenced from each blood RNA sample. The paper's processing steps were these. A median of around 96,000 TCRs per sample was observed, with a range of about 23,224 to 750,000. V, J and CDR3 annotation of the TCR reads was performed with the Decombinator software suite. To make PS versus PT1 abundance plots, every sample was subsampled to the same number of TCRs (28,000). TCRs were defined as expanded if absent before sensitization and observed at least eight times at the 2-week time point. Using fastp trimming at Q25 and MiXCR clonotype assembly, TCRdb reanalyzed the public sequencing data and kept in-frame beta chains. Every entry covers one CDR3 protein and lists the most common genes and DNA from its rows. TCRdb's processing, not the authors', yielded these V and J calls. For this sample there are approximately 71,000 distinct CDR3 sequences; about 9.4% appear just once. The top ten hold more than 2.5% of the sample.

Explained via the paper, the time point label denotes: patch test 1, 2 weeks after DPC sensitization. The treatment or condition label for this specimen denotes: therapeutic diphenylcyclopropenone sensitization with weekly scalp DPC. At every patch-test visit, the blood draw took place before the patch test was put on. Eligible patients were aged 18 to 70, diagnosed with alopecia, deemed suitable for DPC therapy, and excluded if pregnant. Unfractionated whole blood was collected in Tempus Blood RNA tubes, and total RNA was extracted from that blood. This entry is derived from a study of human T cells and chemical hapten exposure (dated by TCRdb to about 2021). With respect to the entire study: For sensitization, 2% DPC in acetone was applied to a 2 cm by 2 cm area of upper inner arm skin. Patients additionally received weekly therapeutic DPC doses to the scalp throughout the roughly 24-week study period. Patch testing was performed on the upper back with Finn chambers containing 0.01% DPC, and the patch tests were scored after 6 days according to International Contact Dermatitis Research Group standards. The patient cohort, mostly female, included alopecia areata with under or over 50% scalp involvement, alopecia totalis and alopecia universalis. Libraries were pooled for sequencing, and per-sample TCR yields varied mainly because of small differences in library volumes within the pool. Peripheral blood TCR repertoire changes were tracked in vivo in alopecia patients during primary and secondary sensitization to the hapten diphenylcyclopropenone (DPC). Patient blood was sampled pre-sensitization (week 0) and at 2, 6 and about 24 weeks after DPC sensitization. For TCR sequencing, blood came from approximately 29 alopecia patients at anywhere from one to four time points (pre-sensitization, 2, 6 and 24 weeks). Summary of the overall study and its limitations: Significantly more large CDR3 similarity clusters were formed by expanded TCRs than by pre-sensitization or healthy control sets, consistent with antigen-driven responses. A positive correlation was found between the number of PT1 expanded TCRs and patch test score, with significance reached at thresholds 8, 16 and 32 but not 4. Repeated subsampling changed both the strength of the expansion versus patch-test correlation and the threshold at which the correlation became significant. Because all patients had alopecia, a presumed autoimmune disease, the immune response of the patients might differ from that of healthy individuals. No change with DPC sensitization was found in the number of TCRs above 1 in 1000 frequency, and no evidence of global repertoire structure alterations was found.

The chain employs TRBV20-1 and TRBJ2-1; 11 central bases correspond to TRBD2. The origin of this receptor is a woman aged 40 to 50 with alopecia areata. Some clones in this sample may be carry-over from other donors' samples. The sample here was whole blood, taken in connection with sensitization to the hapten diphenylcyclopropenone (DPC). The DNA reads as follows: TGCAGTGCTAGAGATAGCGGGAGGGCAGATGAGCAGTTCTTC. It is translated as CSARDSGRADEQFF.